Presented here are 26 T cell receptor beta chains from one specimen sequenced in a study of human T cells and chemical hapten exposure. TCRdb passed the RACE reads through MiXCR, listing each CDR3 protein once. The sample holds some 39,000 distinct CDR3 sequences, less than 9% seen once. As for time point: pre-sensitization, week 0. Treatment defined: therapeutic diphenylcyclopropenone sensitization with weekly scalp DPC. Here the sequenced sample was whole blood, taken in connection with sensitization to the hapten diphenylcyclopropenone (DPC). Receptors were obtained from a woman between 45 and 65 years old with alopecia areata. Some clones in this sample may be carry-over from other donors' samples.

V and J are TRBV28 and TRBJ2-7, with D maybe TRBD2 (5 bases). Between the trimmed V and J ends, which lost 3 bases and 6 bases, there was a span of 9 bases. The CDR3 is 12 residues long. Germline V lookup: CDR1 MDHEN, CDR2 SYDVKM. CDR3 in DNA: TGTGCCAGCAGTTTGAGGGCCCGCGAGCAGTACTTC. Protein: CASSLRAREQYF.

This clonotype has at least ten counts. The chain combines TRBV24-1 with TRBJ2-6; no definite D call. Germline CDR1 reads KGHDR; CDR2 reads SFDVKD. Trimming stripped 4 bases from V and 4 bases from J, with 13 bases between. This CDR3 comprises 16 residues. The CDR3 DNA follows: TGTGCCACCAGTGACTTCTCACGCTCCGGGGCCAACGTCCTGACTTTC. It translates to CATSDFSRSGANVLTF.

In this sample, this clonotype turned up many times. The rearrangement uses TRBV6-2 or TRBV6-3 and TRBJ1-5; D remains unclear. The germline V gene has CDR1 MNHEY and CDR2 SVGEGT. The CDR3 extends over 13 amino acids. Trimming took off 3 bases at V and 4 bases at J, with 7 bases between the two ends. Here the CDR3 DNA reads TGTGCCAGCAGTTATGACTGGAATCAGCCCCAGCATTTT. It is translated as CASSYDWNQPQHF.

V and J are TRBV9 and TRBJ2-3, with D hard to call. CDR1 and CDR2 from the germline V gene are SGDLS and YYNGEE. CDR3 size: 15 residues. The V end was cut by 3 bases, the J end by 3 bases, with 14 bases between. As DNA, the CDR3 is TGTGCCAGCAGCGGTTGGAGTTTAGGGACAGATACGCAGTATTTT. This codes for CASSGWSLGTDTQYF.

The rearrangement joins TRBV5-6 to TRBJ1-5, with unresolved D. CDR3 size: 14 residues. Per the germline V gene, CDR1 is SGHDT and CDR2 is YYEEEE. Deletions cut 3 bases from V and 7 bases from J, with 14 bases between. The CDR3 bases are TGTGCCAGCAGCTCAGGCCCAAAGGGACAGCCCCAGCATTTT. Encoded protein: CASSSGPKGQPQHF.

Only a few counts were recorded for this clonotype. The V and J genes are TRBV6-5 and TRBJ2-7, with D maybe TRBD2 (5 bases). Between the trimmed V and J ends, which lost 2 bases and 2 bases, there was a span of 13 bases. This CDR3 comprises 15 residues. CDR1 is MNHEY and CDR2 is SVGAGI in the germline V gene. This CDR3 is CASSYLTAGAYEQYF. Here the CDR3 DNA reads TGTGCCAGCAGTTACCTAACGGCCGGGGCCTACGAGCAGTACTTC.

This clonotype occurred many times. This rearrangement joins TRBV20-1 to TRBJ2-3; D is uncertain. The V gene's germline CDR1 is DFQATT and CDR2 SNEGSKA (reference sequence). Trimming shortened V by 3 bases and J by 4 bases, and 14 bases separated the two germline ends. This CDR3 has 14 residues. The CDR3 region has the DNA TGCAGTGCTAGGGGCCTTTACGTTTCAGATACGCAGTATTTT. It codes for CSARGLYVSDTQYF.

At least ten counts were recorded for this clonotype. The gene calls are TRBV30 and TRBJ1-1, with 7 bases identical to TRBD1. Germline V gene lookup returns CDR1 GTSNPN and CDR2 SVGIG (reference sequence). The CDR3 is 14 residues long. The V segment lost 7 bases and the J segment 0 bases; nucleotides outside the gene matches: 8. In DNA form, the CDR3 reads TGTGCCTTGAAGACAGGGCCCATGAACACTGAAGCTTTCTTT. It codes for CALKTGPMNTEAFF.

About this clonotype itself: This may be a read error: a much more frequent sequence differs by one nucleotide. This sequence joins TRBV30 and TRBJ2-5; unclear D gene. The CDR3 totals 12 residues. Trimming took off 2 bases at V and 1 base at J, with 5 bases between the two ends. Germline V gene data show CDR1 as GTSNPN and CDR2 as SVGIG (reference sequence). CDR3 nucleotides: TGTGCCTGGAGTACGACCCAAGAGACCCAGTACTTC. Its protein product is CAWSTTQETQYF.

This clonotype was detected ten times or more. This sequence joins TRBV12-3 or TRBV12-4 and TRBJ2-1; 9 bases map to TRBD2. The CDR3 is 15 amino acids. With V trimmed by 5 bases and J by 8 bases, 10 bases remained unmatched. CDR3 loop: CASSGWLAGRDEQFF. DNA of the CDR3: TGTGCCAGCAGTGGGTGGCTAGCGGGAAGGGATGAGCAGTTCTTC.

This clonotype was seen a handful of times. The chain has TRBV5-1 and TRBJ1-1; 7 positions agree with TRBD1. The CDR3 extends over 14 amino acids. Trimming at V came to 4 bases and at J to 7 bases, leaving 10 bases not matched to a gene. Germline loops: CDR1 SGHRS, CDR2 YFSETQ. In nucleotides, the CDR3 is TGCGCCAGCAGCGTGTCTGGGACAGCCTATGAAGCTTTCTTT. Amino acids: CASSVSGTAYEAFF.

This clonotype was observed a handful of times. V usage is TRBV15 and J usage is TRBJ1-4; D possibly corresponds to TRBD1 (5 bases). The CDR3 covers 15 residues. Looked up from germline, CDR1 is LNHNV and CDR2 is YYDKDF (reference sequence). Between the trimmed V and J ends, which lost 0 bases and 5 bases, there was a span of 10 bases. This CDR3 reads CATSRDPGGNEKLFF. The CDR3, as DNA: TGTGCCACCAGCAGAGATCCCGGGGGAAATGAAAAACTGTTTTTT. The whole variable domain, filled in from reference TRBV15 and TRBJ1-4, reads DAMVIQNPRYQVTQFGKPVTLSCSQTLNHNVMYWYQQKSSQAPKLLFHYYDKDFNNEADTPDNFQSRRPNTSFCFLDIRSPGLGDTAMYLCATSRDPGGNEKLFFGSGTQLSVL.

At least ten counts were recorded for this clonotype. The V and J genes are TRBV21-1 and TRBJ1-2; TRBD1 is the table's D call and was not checked against the DNA. TRBV21-1 is a pseudogene. The length of the CDR3 is 15 residues. The CDR3 spells CASSGRQGACYGYTF. CDR3 DNA sequence: TGTGCCAGCAGCGGACGACAGGGGGCTTGTTATGGCTACACCTTC.

There are many counts of this clonotype. The chain uses TRBV3-1 and TRBJ2-2; D perhaps matches TRBD1 (7 bases). Germline CDR1 and CDR2: LGHDT and YNNKEL (reference sequence). The CDR3 sequence is 15 residues long. Trimming took 2 bases from V and 7 from J, leaving 14 bases between them. This chain's CDR3 is CASSQRRGHGGELFF. DNA for the CDR3: TGTGCCAGCAGCCAAAGGAGGGGGCACGGCGGGGAGCTGTTTTTT.

This clonotype was counted many times. V is TRBV11-2 and J is TRBJ2-1, with D perhaps matching TRBD2 (5 bases). The CDR3 loop spans 14 amino acids. Germline CDR1 is SGHAT and CDR2 is FQNNGV. V was cut by 3 bases and J by 3 bases, with 9 bases left in between. CDR3 residues: CASSLRENYNEQFF. The CDR3 DNA reads TGTGCCAGCAGCTTGAGGGAAAACTACAATGAGCAGTTCTTC.

This clonotype was counted between two and nine times. The chain carries TRBV6-2 or TRBV6-3 and TRBJ1-5; D is undetermined. Germline values: CDR1 MNHEY, CDR2 SVGEGT. CDR3 length: 17 residues. V lost 2 bases, J lost 3 bases, and 17 bases lay in between. The CDR3 bases are TGTGCCAGCAGTTACCCCGGAGTAAGCAGGATCAATCAGCCCCAGCATTTT. It is translated as CASSYPGVSRINQPQHF.

This clonotype was recorded many times. This chain's CDR3 is CASSLGLAGYNEQFF. DNA for the CDR3: TGTGCCAGCAGCTTAGGACTAGCGGGGTACAATGAGCAGTTCTTC. The chain uses TRBV7-9 and TRBJ2-1; 11 bases are a match to TRBD2. The CDR3 sequence is 15 residues long. From germline, CDR1 is SEHNR and CDR2 FQNEAQ (reference sequence). The V and J ends lost 1 base and 4 bases, in that order; junction bases with no gene match: 0.

This clonotype came up many times. The chain carries TRBV18 and TRBJ1-6; 9 bases align to TRBD1. From germline, CDR1 is KGHSH and CDR2 LQKENI. Germline trimming cut 3 bases from V and 10 bases from J; bases unmatched to any gene: 4. This CDR3 contains 14 residues. The DNA of the CDR3 is TGTGCCAGCTCACCTAAGACAGGGGGGTCACCCCTCCACTTT. Amino acids: CASSPKTGGSPLHF.

Ten or more counts support this clonotype. The gene calls are TRBV5-1 and TRBJ1-1; 8 bases line up with TRBD1. From germline, CDR1 is SGHRS and CDR2 YFSETQ. The CDR3 contains 16 residues. Trimming removed 4 bases from V and 1 base from J; junction bases left unmatched: 9. The CDR3 coding sequence is TGCGCCAGCAGCATCGGACAGGGTTATGGGAACACTGAAGCTTTCTTT. Residues: CASSIGQGYGNTEAFF.

A word on this clonotype: One end of the junction varies from germline; a read error may be responsible. This rearrangement joins TRBV4-3 to TRBJ2-2; 8 nucleotides align to TRBD2. The CDR3 contains 17 residues. Germline V gene lookup returns CDR1 LGHNA and CDR2 YSLEER. CDR3 sequence reads: CASSQDGGGRNSGELFF. The CDR3 DNA is TGCGCCAGCAGCCAAGATGGGGGCGGGAGGAACAGCGGGGAGCTGTTTTTT.

This clonotype was counted many times. The chain has TRBV3-1 and TRBJ1-1; weak D call: TRBD1 (5 bases). The CDR3 length is 12 residues. CDR1 and CDR2 from the germline V gene are LGHDT and YNNKEL (reference sequence). Trimming took 6 bases from V and 8 from J, leaving 13 bases between them. The CDR3 coding sequence is TGTGCCAGCAGATTGGGGAACAGGGAAGCTTTCTTT. Its protein product is CASRLGNREAFF.

This clonotype was counted at least ten times. CDR3 coding DNA: TGCAGTGCTCAATCGCCCCACGACAGCACCCAAGAGACCCAGTACTTC. Its protein is CSAQSPHDSTQETQYF. The V and J genes are TRBV20-1 and TRBJ2-5, with a possible D match to TRBD1 (5 bases). Germline CDR1 reads DFQATT; CDR2 reads SNEGSKA (reference sequence). Deletions cut 5 bases from V and 1 base from J, with 20 bases between. This CDR3 spans 16 amino acids.

This clonotype was seen only a few times. The chain joins TRBV7-9 to TRBJ2-1; possible D gene TRBD2, 8 bases. The V gene's germline CDR1 is SEHNR and CDR2 FQNEAQ (reference sequence). This CDR3 is 18 amino acids long. Trimming cost V 4 bases and J 1 base, with 20 bases left between them. The CDR3: CASSSQGGAGASYNEQFF. The DNA of the CDR3 is TGTGCCAGCAGCTCCCAGGGGGGAGCGGGGGCATCCTACAATGAGCAGTTCTTC.

This clonotype was detected many times. The V gene is TRBV20-1, the J gene TRBJ2-7; TRBD2 agrees at 10 bases. Germline loops: CDR1 DFQATT, CDR2 SNEGSKA (reference sequence). The V and J ends lost 2 bases and 2 bases, in that order; junction bases with no gene match: 15. The CDR3 consists of 18 residues. The CDR3 nucleotides are TGCAGTGCTAGACAGGGACTAGCGACCGCTTCCTTTGCCTACGAGCAGTACTTC. It translates to CSARQGLATASFAYEQYF.

This clonotype was recorded at least ten times. The genes are TRBV7-8 and TRBJ1-6, with D possibly matching TRBD1 (5 bases). The germline V gene encodes CDR1 SGHVS and CDR2 FQNEAQ. V was clipped by 3 bases and J by 1 base, with 7 bases between them. The CDR3 runs to 15 residues. This CDR3 reads CASSLEGSYNSPLHF. In DNA form, the CDR3 reads TGTGCCAGCAGCTTGGAGGGGTCCTATAATTCACCCCTCCACTTT.

In its sample, this clonotype was seen many times. The V and J genes are TRBV29-1 and TRBJ2-3; 11 positions match TRBD2. From germline, CDR1 is SQVTM and CDR2 ANQGSEA. This CDR3 comprises 15 residues. The ends lost 4 bases at V and 5 bases at J; junction bases unmatched: 8. In DNA form, the CDR3 reads TGCAGCGTTGCGCGACTAGCGGGAAGGGGAGATACGCAGTATTTT. Encoded protein: CSVARLAGRGDTQYF.